Presented here are 24 T cell receptor beta chains from one specimen sequenced in a study of blood T cell repertoires in COVID-19. Only in-frame clones appear in the TCRdb table, and some are missing; sequencing was by immunoSEQ multiplex PCR. The sample lists roughly 97,000 clones; roughly 90% were seen once. Sequencing was done on a sample of peripheral blood. Receptor source: a human donor in a cohort sampled during active COVID-19.

This chain connects TRBV9 to TRBJ2-1, with TRBD2 matching 7 bases. The CDR3 consists of 13 residues. V was pared by 4 bases and J by 6 bases, with 4 bases of the junction left unmatched. Germline CDR1 reads SGDLS; CDR2 reads YYNGEE. CDR3 DNA sequence: TGTGCCAGCAGCTCGACTAGCCCCAATGAGCAGTTCTTC. Protein sequence: CASSSTSPNEQFF.

This clone was counted a single time. The chain combines TRBV3-1 (or the pseudogene TRBV3-2) with TRBJ1-4; D is uncertain. Trimming left V 4 bases short and J 0 bases short, with 6 bases between. The CDR3 spans 14 residues. Germline CDR1 and CDR2: LGHDT and YNNKEL (reference sequence). The CDR3 spells CASSPTATNEKLFF. CDR3 nucleotide sequence: TGTGCCAGCAGCCCCACGGCAACTAATGAAAAACTGTTTTTT.

The rearrangement uses TRBV9 and TRBJ1-3; TRBD1 might be the D (6 bases). This CDR3 has 16 residues. The V gene's germline CDR1 is SGDLS and CDR2 YYNGEE. Trimming left V 0 bases short and J 2 bases short, with 12 bases between. The CDR3 region is CASSVGSGAAGNTIYF. CDR3 nucleotides: TGTGCCAGCAGCGTAGGTTCAGGGGCGGCTGGAAACACCATATATTTT.

This clone occurred once. The chain has TRBV2 and TRBJ2-7, with a possible D match to TRBD1 (6 bases). Germline CDR1 reads SNHLY; CDR2 reads FYNNEI. V gave up 10 bases and J gave up 2 bases, with 9 bases separating them. The CDR3 is 11 residues long. CDR3 sequence (DNA): TGTGCCATCGGGGACACCTACGAGCAGTACTTC. Translation: CAIGDTYEQYF.

This clone was observed once. CDR3 bases: TGTGCCAGCAGCTTGACAGGGGCTAATTCACCCCTCCACTTT. Its translation: CASSLTGANSPLHF. The J gene is TRBJ1-6, the V gene TRBV7-2, with 8 bases lining up with TRBD1. The CDR3 is made up of 14 amino acids. The V gene's germline CDR1 is SGHTA and CDR2 FQGNSA. Trimming at V came to 3 bases and at J to 6 bases, leaving 1 base not matched to a gene.

This clone appeared a single time. This chain joins TRBV5-6 and TRBJ1-2; tentative D call: TRBD1 (6 bases). Germline CDR1 is SGHDT and CDR2 is YYEEEE. The CDR3 runs to 14 residues. Trimming cost V 3 bases and J 0 bases, with 9 bases left between them. CDR3 loop: CASSYRDTNYGYTF. The CDR3, as DNA: TGTGCCAGCAGCTACCGGGACACTAACTATGGCTACACCTTC.

The CDR3 DNA sequence: TGTGCCAGCAGACCTAGGGGGCTGACGAACACTGAAGCTTTCTTT. It codes for CASRPRGLTNTEAFF. The V call is TRBV2, the J call TRBJ1-1; 7 positions agree with TRBD1. The ends lost 6 bases at V and 1 base at J; junction bases unmatched: 8. The CDR3 runs to 15 residues. Germline V gene lookup returns CDR1 SNHLY and CDR2 FYNNEI.

This chain joins TRBV5-1 and TRBJ1-4; 7 bases are shared with TRBD1. Germline loops: CDR1 SGHRS, CDR2 YFSETQ. CDR3 length equals 14 residues. Germline trimming cut 3 bases from V and 9 bases from J; bases unmatched to any gene: 8. The CDR3 DNA reads as TGCGCCAGCAGCTCCACAGGGGCGGCTAAAAAACTGTTTTTT. Translated: CASSSTGAAKKLFF. Variable domain in full (rest from reference TRBV5-1 and TRBJ1-4): KAGVTQTPRYLIKTRGQQVTLSCSPISGHRSVSWYQQTPGQGLQFLFEYFSETQRNKGNFPGRFSGRQFSNSRSEMNVSTLELGDSALYLCASSSTGAAKKLFFGSGTQLSVL.

The chain couples TRBV27 to TRBJ2-1, with 9 bases identical to TRBD2. Germline V gene lookup returns CDR1 MNHEY and CDR2 SMNVEV (reference sequence). J was trimmed by 4 bases and V by 4 bases; bases with no gene match: 2. The CDR3 runs 14 residues. CDR3 protein: CASSSGLAYNEQFF. CDR3 coding DNA: TGTGCCAGCAGTTCGGGACTAGCTTACAATGAGCAGTTCTTC.

The V call is TRBV6-5, the J call TRBJ1-5, with D unresolved. Trimming removed 2 bases from V and 4 bases from J, with 9 bases in between. In germline, CDR1 is MNHEY, CDR2 SVGAGI. CDR3 length: 14 amino acids. CDR3 sequence: CASSYIGQNQPQHF. The CDR3 nucleotides read TGTGCCAGCAGTTACATTGGGCAGAATCAGCCCCAGCATTTT.

The CDR3 protein is CASSPPQMTGVNYEQYF. The DNA of the CDR3 is TGCGCCAGCAGTCCCCCACAAATGACGGGAGTAAACTACGAGCAGTACTTC. This rearrangement joins TRBV4-1 to TRBJ2-7, with a tentative D call TRBD2 (6 bases). Looked up from germline, CDR1 is MGHRA and CDR2 is YSYEKL. Trimming removed 6 bases at V and 3 bases at J, with 24 bases between. The CDR3 covers 17 residues.

The rearrangement joins TRBV29-1 to TRBJ1-2; D is unclear. Germline V gives CDR1 SQVTM, CDR2 ANQGSEA. The length of the CDR3 is 15 residues. V dropped 6 bases and J dropped 3 bases, with 20 bases sitting between them. This CDR3 is CSVGNQALYDYGYTF. CDR3 DNA sequence: TGCAGCGTCGGCAACCAGGCCCTTTACGACTATGGCTACACCTTC.

This chain connects TRBV27 to TRBJ2-1, with 10 bases matching TRBD2. This CDR3 has 16 amino acids. The germline CDR1 and CDR2 sequences are MNHEY and SMNVEV (reference sequence). V dropped 4 bases and J dropped 8; count of bases not matched to a gene: 11. The CDR3 sequence is CASSSDSGRLLYEQFF. DNA for the CDR3: TGTGCCAGCAGTTCAGATAGCGGGAGGTTACTTTATGAGCAGTTCTTC.

This chain uses TRBV16 with TRBJ1-4; D might be TRBD1 (5 bases). Trimming removed 4 bases from V and 6 bases from J, with 21 bases in between. CDR1 is KGHSY, CDR2 FQNENV, per germline. This CDR3 has 17 amino acids. This CDR3 is CASSLNEQGGEDEKLFF. In nucleotides, the CDR3 is TGTGCCAGCAGCCTCAACGAGCAGGGAGGGGAAGATGAAAAACTGTTTTTT.

This clone was seen only once. The CDR3 nucleotides read TGTGCCAGCAGGCGCGGGGGGCGGGAAGAGACCCAGTACTTC. Translating gives CASRRGGREETQYF. V is TRBV2 and J is TRBJ2-5; 8 bases agree with TRBD2. Losses at the gene ends were 6 bases for V and 3 bases for J; bases not matched to a gene: 6. The CDR3 spans 14 residues. Germline assignment: CDR1 SNHLY and CDR2 FYNNEI.

The V and J genes are TRBV7-8 and TRBJ2-3; 7 bases agree with TRBD2. The CDR3 loop spans 16 amino acids. Germline trimming cut 2 bases from V and 3 bases from J; bases unmatched to any gene: 8. CDR1 is SGHVS, CDR2 FQNEAQ, per germline. DNA of the CDR3: TGTGCCAGCAGCTTACGGGGCGGGAGTCCAACAGATACGCAGTATTTT. This encodes CASSLRGGSPTDTQYF.

This clone has just one count. The chain couples TRBV7-9 to TRBJ2-5; D gene uncertain. The germline CDR1 and CDR2 sequences are SEHNR and FQNEAQ (reference sequence). This CDR3 is built from 15 residues. The V end lost 3 bases, the J end lost 2 bases, and 13 bases lay between the germline ends. CDR3 bases: TGTGCCAGCAGCTTTCTGACTTCTCTACAAGAGACCCAGTACTTC. Translation gives CASSFLTSLQETQYF.

V is TRBV24-1 and J is TRBJ2-7, with D maybe TRBD1 (5 bases). V was trimmed by 2 bases and J by 2 bases, leaving 6 bases between them. The CDR3 is 13 amino acids. CDR1 KGHDR and CDR2 SFDVKD come from the germline V gene. The CDR3 region is CATSDSRAYEQYF. CDR3 in DNA: TGTGCCACCAGTGATTCCAGGGCCTACGAGCAGTACTTC.

The chain carries TRBV29-1 and TRBJ2-7, with TRBD1 matching 7 bases. V trimming: 7 bases; J trimming: 2 bases; junction bases outside the gene matches: 8. Germline V CDR1 and CDR2: SQVTM, ANQGSEA. This CDR3 comprises 13 residues. The CDR3 DNA follows: TGCAGCGCTGTACGGGACAGCGCCTACGAGCAGTACTTC. Residues: CSAVRDSAYEQYF.

The chain uses TRBV7-9 and TRBJ1-2, with 7 bases fitting TRBD1. This CDR3 contains 13 residues. Trimming cost V 6 bases and J 14 bases; bases outside gene matches: 15. Germline-derived CDR1 and CDR2 are SEHNR and FQNEAQ (reference sequence). The CDR3 spells CASRHQGTATRTF. CDR3 sequence (DNA): TGTGCCAGCAGACACCAAGGGACAGCGACACGGACCTTC.

V usage is TRBV4-1 and J usage is TRBJ2-7; TRBD1 matches at 7 bases. The germline CDR1 and CDR2 sequences are MGHRA and YSYEKL. V gave up 4 bases and J gave up 4 bases; unmatched junction bases: 16. The CDR3 sequence is 17 residues long. This CDR3 reads CASSLILDRDRVYEQYF. CDR3 nucleotide sequence: TGCGCCAGCAGCCTTATTCTTGACCGGGACAGAGTTTACGAGCAGTACTTC.

The V call is TRBV5-1, the J call TRBJ1-3; TRBD1 might be the D (5 bases). There are 15 residues in the CDR3. The V end was cut by 7 bases, the J end by 0 bases, with 14 bases between. Germline assignment: CDR1 SGHRS and CDR2 YFSETQ. CDR3 nucleotides: TGCGCCAGCCGGGAGGGGACCTACTCTGGAAACACCATATATTTT. It encodes CASREGTYSGNTIYF.

The chain couples TRBV4-1 to TRBJ2-5, with TRBD1 identical over 8 bases. Per germline, CDR1 MGHRA and CDR2 YSYEKL. V dropped 6 bases and J dropped 0; count of bases not matched to a gene: 6. The CDR3 runs 15 residues. CDR3 sequence (DNA): TGCGCCAGCAGAGATTGGACAGGGTACCAAGAGACCCAGTACTTC. Amino acid sequence: CASRDWTGYQETQYF.

The CDR3 protein is CASSYPGTGDWAGNQPQHF. For the CDR3, the DNA is TGTGCCAGCAGTTACCCAGGGACAGGGGATTGGGCTGGCAATCAGCCCCAGCATTTT. The J gene is TRBJ1-5, the V gene TRBV6-2 or TRBV6-3, with 10 bases matching TRBD1. The germline V gene has CDR1 MNHEY and CDR2 SVGEGT. Losses at the gene ends were 2 bases for V and 2 bases for J; bases not matched to a gene: 12. This CDR3 comprises 19 residues.